Each of the 26 T cell receptor beta chains below was sequenced from the same sample in a study of T cell repertoires in cytomegalovirus infection. In TCRdb, the reads were re-called with MiXCR into one record per CDR3 protein. The sample records just under 550,000 distinct CDR3 sequences, less than 30% being singletons. Sequencing was carried out using PBMCs. The receptors here all came from a human donor in good health (CMV status not recorded). Some clones in this sample may be carry-over from other donors' samples.

In this sample, this clonotype turned up a few times. DNA of the CDR3: TGTGCCAGCAGCGTTGGAACCGTTGCCGGGGAGCTGTTTTTT. This sequence encodes CASSVGTVAGELFF. V gene TRBV9 combines with J gene TRBJ2-2; no definite D call. Trimming removed 2 bases at V and 6 bases at J, with 11 bases between. This CDR3 has 14 amino acids. Per germline, CDR1 SGDLS and CDR2 YYNGEE.

This clonotype appeared many times. The CDR3 loop is CASSSFLSALYNEQFF. The CDR3 DNA is TGTGCCAGCAGCTCCTTCCTATCTGCGTTATACAATGAGCAGTTCTTC. The rearrangement uses TRBV7-9 and TRBJ2-1; D ambiguous. Germline CDR1 SEHNR, CDR2 FQNEAQ (reference sequence). This CDR3 is 16 amino acids long. Trimming left V 4 bases short and J 4 bases short, with 17 bases between.

J is TRBJ2-7 and V is TRBV28, with TRBD1 matching 10 bases. This CDR3 has 14 residues. The germline gives CDR1 MDHEN, CDR2 SYDVKM. The junction had 8 bases not matched to a gene; V was cut back by 6 bases and J by 6 bases. CDR3 sequence reads: CASRTGQGIAEQYF. DNA of the CDR3: TGTGCCAGCAGGACGGGACAGGGGATCGCCGAGCAGTACTTC.

The chain couples TRBV6-2 or TRBV6-3 to TRBJ2-1; possibly TRBD2 for D (5 bases). Between the trimmed V and J ends, which lost 4 bases and 7 bases, there was a span of 23 bases. The CDR3 has 17 amino acids. Germline CDR1 reads MNHEY; CDR2 reads SVGEGT. The CDR3 bases are TGTGCCAGCAGTTTGGACGGGATTACGGTGAATAGGAATGAGCAGTTCTTC. Protein sequence: CASSLDGITVNRNEQFF.

This clonotype appeared a few times. V gene TRBV4-1 combines with J gene TRBJ1-5; possibly TRBD1 for D (5 bases). Trimming pared 2 bases from V and 4 bases from J, leaving 12 bases between. The CDR3 spans 15 residues. From germline, CDR1 is MGHRA and CDR2 YSYEKL. The CDR3 DNA reads as TGCGCCAGCAGCCAACTGGAAGGGACTAATCAGCCCCAGCATTTT. Translating it yields CASSQLEGTNQPQHF.

The rearrangement joins TRBV29-1 to TRBJ1-1, with D maybe TRBD1 (6 bases). The CDR3 covers 13 residues. CDR1 SQVTM and CDR2 ANQGSEA come from the germline V gene. Trimming removed 7 bases at V and 0 bases at J, with 12 bases between. The chain's CDR3 is CSAGQIMNTEAFF. The CDR3 coding sequence is TGCAGCGCCGGACAGATCATGAACACTGAAGCTTTCTTT.

Turning to this clonotype: Compared with germline, one end of the junction differs, possibly owing to a read error. V usage is TRBV28 and J usage is TRBJ1-4, with TRBD1 identical over 9 bases. The CDR3 consists of 13 residues. Germline assignment: CDR1 MDHEN and CDR2 SYDVKM. CDR3 in amino acids: CAGRGQGREKLFF. DNA of the CDR3: TGTGCCGGCAGGGGACAGGGCAGAGAAAAACTGTTTTTT.

This clonotype was seen many times. V gene TRBV12-3 or TRBV12-4 combines with J gene TRBJ1-3; unclear D gene. Trimming cost V 7 bases and J 1 base, with 17 bases left between them. The length of the CDR3 is 16 residues. The CDR3 sequence: CASTPNRRASGNTIYF. In DNA form, the CDR3 reads TGTGCCAGCACCCCCAATAGGAGAGCGTCTGGAAACACCATATATTTT.

In this sample, this clonotype turned up a few times. The chain recombines TRBV6-2 or TRBV6-3 with TRBJ2-2, with TRBD2 matching 7 bases. The germline gives CDR1 MNHEY, CDR2 SVGEGT. J gave up 0 bases and V 2 bases, and 12 bases lay outside the gene matches. The CDR3 loop spans 19 amino acids. As DNA, the CDR3 is TGTGCCAGCAGTTACGGACTAGTCATCGGCCTAACGAACACCGGGGAGCTGTTTTTT. Its protein is CASSYGLVIGLTNTGELFF.

This CDR3 reads CATSTAGGDYEQYF. Here the CDR3 DNA reads TGTGCCACCAGCACCGCGGGGGGCGATTACGAGCAGTACTTC. The V and J genes are TRBV15 and TRBJ2-7; 8 bases are a match to TRBD2. The CDR3 contains 14 residues. V lost 4 bases to trimming and J lost 4 bases; unmatched junction nucleotides: 6. Germline lookup yields CDR1 LNHNV and CDR2 YYDKDF (reference sequence).

This clonotype came up a few times. The chain is built from TRBV7-6 and TRBJ2-1; the D call may be TRBD1 or TRBD2 (5 bases each). This CDR3 is built from 18 residues. The germline gives CDR1 SGHVS, CDR2 FNYEAQ. V lost 1 base, J lost 9 bases, and 25 bases lay in between. The CDR3 sequence is CASSLGRDVWTPETEQFF. CDR3 DNA: TGTGCCAGCAGCTTAGGTCGGGACGTTTGGACGCCAGAGACTGAGCAGTTCTTC. The complete variable domain, with remaining parts taken from reference TRBV7-6 and TRBJ2-1, reads GAGVSQSPRYKVTKRGQDVALRCDPISGHVSLYWYRQALGQGPEFLTYFNYEAQQDKSGLPNDRFSAERPEGSISTLTIQRTEQRDSAMYRCASSLGRDVWTPETEQFFGPGTRLTVL.

The chain is built from TRBV29-1 and TRBJ1-4; 10 nucleotides align to TRBD1. Trimming removed 6 bases from V and 11 bases from J; junction bases left unmatched: 12. The V gene's germline CDR1 is SQVTM and CDR2 ANQGSEA. This CDR3 spans 14 amino acids. CDR3 nucleotides: TGCAGCGTGGAATCCGGGACAGGGGACGGCAAACTGTTTTTT. Translation: CSVESGTGDGKLFF.

This clonotype turned up a few times. This chain connects TRBV24-1 to TRBJ2-1, with 15 positions matching TRBD2. Germline V gives CDR1 KGHDR, CDR2 SFDVKD. J lost 13 bases, V lost 9 bases, and 9 bases had no gene match. There are 14 residues in the CDR3. DNA for the CDR3: TGTGCCACCGAGGGGACTAGCGGGAGGAATTATCAGTTCTTC. This translates into CATEGTSGRNYQFF.

This clonotype was observed a handful of times. The V and J genes are TRBV5-6 and TRBJ2-2; D is unresolved. From germline, CDR1 is SGHDT and CDR2 YYEEEE. Trimming shortened V by 0 bases and J by 8 bases, and 11 bases separated the two germline ends. The CDR3 is 14 residues long. In DNA form, the CDR3 reads TGTGCCAGCAGCTTGGGGGCAAGCCTTGGGGAGCTGTTTTTT. Translation gives CASSLGASLGELFF.

The gene calls are TRBV18 and TRBJ2-3, with D possibly TRBD2 on 6 matching bases. Germline V gives CDR1 KGHSH, CDR2 LQKENI. Trimming removed 6 bases at V and 0 bases at J, with 13 bases between. The CDR3 consists of 15 residues. The CDR3 region has the DNA TGTGCCAGCTCGCCTCGGGAGACTAGCACAGATACGCAGTATTTT. Amino acid sequence: CASSPRETSTDTQYF. Complete variable domain (other parts from reference TRBV18 and TRBJ2-3): NAGVMQNPRHLVRRRGQEARLRCSPMKGHSHVYWYRQLPEEGLKFMVYLQKENIIDESGMPKERFSAEFPKEGPSILRIQQVVRGDSAAYFCASSPRETSTDTQYFGPGTRLTVL.

This clonotype was detected once. The gene calls are TRBV7-6 and TRBJ2-7, with 11 bases fitting TRBD2. Germline assignment: CDR1 SGHVS and CDR2 FNYEAQ. Unmatched junction bases numbered 8, after V lost 5 bases and J lost 2 bases. This CDR3 spans 16 amino acids. CDR3 residues: CASSLGTSGRTYEQYF. Written as DNA, the CDR3 is TGTGCCAGCAGCCTGGGGACTAGCGGACGAACCTACGAGCAGTACTTC.

This clonotype was seen a few times. The chain is built from TRBV20-1 and TRBJ2-1, with D unclear. The germline V gene has CDR1 DFQATT and CDR2 SNEGSKA (reference sequence). V was cut by 4 bases and J by 1 base, with 8 bases left in between. CDR3 length equals 13 residues. CDR3 loop: CSAKVLSYNEQFF. The CDR3 nucleotides read TGCAGTGCTAAAGTCTTATCCTACAATGAGCAGTTCTTC.

The table lists this clonotype with a few counts. This chain joins TRBV7-2 and TRBJ1-5; no clear D. The V gene's germline CDR1 is SGHTA and CDR2 FQGNSA. V was shortened by 3 bases and J by 7 bases, with 10 bases between the two germline ends. This CDR3 contains 13 residues. For the CDR3, the DNA is TGTGCCAGCAGCTTCGATCCGATCCAGCCCCAGCATTTT. Translated: CASSFDPIQPQHF.

The chain employs TRBV20-1 and TRBJ2-7, with D perhaps TRBD2 (5 bases). This CDR3 has 15 residues. CDR1 and CDR2 from the germline V gene are DFQATT and SNEGSKA (reference sequence). Trimming shortened V by 5 bases and J by 0 bases, and 17 bases separated the two germline ends. Here the CDR3 DNA reads TGCAGTGCTGAGTTCGTTTTAGGGAGCTCCTACGAGCAGTACTTC. It encodes CSAEFVLGSSYEQYF.

This clonotype was seen a handful of times. The V and J genes are TRBV7-9 and TRBJ1-5; TRBD1 matches at 7 bases. Per the germline V gene, CDR1 is SEHNR and CDR2 is FQNEAQ (reference sequence). This CDR3 comprises 13 residues. V lost 8 bases and J lost 4; bases outside the gene matches: 5. The CDR3 sequence: CASGQDGNQPQHF. The DNA of the CDR3 is TGTGCCAGCGGACAGGACGGGAATCAGCCCCAGCATTTT.

The chain uses TRBV20-1 and TRBJ1-1; D ambiguous. The CDR3 runs 14 residues. V was pared by 3 bases and J by 3 bases, with 14 bases between. Germline V gives CDR1 DFQATT, CDR2 SNEGSKA (reference sequence). CDR3 sequence: CSARAPKRDTEAFF. The CDR3, as DNA: TGCAGTGCTAGGGCACCCAAAAGGGACACTGAAGCTTTCTTT.

The chain carries TRBV9 and TRBJ2-1; 7 bases agree with TRBD2. The germline gives CDR1 SGDLS, CDR2 YYNGEE. The CDR3 runs 16 residues. The V gene end was trimmed by 3 bases and the J gene end by 7 bases; junction bases not matched to a gene: 13. The CDR3 DNA reads as TGTGCCAGCAGCGCGGGGCGAGCGGGATTGCCGAATGAGCAGTTCTTC. Its translation is CASSAGRAGLPNEQFF.

This clonotype occurred many times. The J gene is TRBJ2-1, the V gene TRBV12-3 or TRBV12-4; unclear D gene. Deletions cut 4 bases from V and 4 bases from J, with 11 bases between. The CDR3 sequence is 14 residues long. The CDR3 nucleotides read TGTGCCAGCAGTTCCGTTGACCCGTACAATGAGCAGTTCTTC. It translates to CASSSVDPYNEQFF.

This clonotype was found a few times. The chain uses TRBV5-4 and TRBJ1-4; TRBD1 is a possible D gene (6 bases). Trimming shortened V by 4 bases and J by 0 bases, and 16 bases separated the two germline ends. The CDR3 runs 17 residues. CDR1 and CDR2 (germline): SGHNT, YYREEE (reference sequence). The CDR3 bases are TGTGCCAGCAGCGCGAAACAACAGGGTTCAACTAATGAAAAACTGTTTTTT. Amino acids: CASSAKQQGSTNEKLFF.

This clonotype was picked up a small number of times. This chain joins TRBV7-2 and TRBJ2-2; 9 bases agree with TRBD2. V lost 7 bases to trimming and J lost 8 bases; unmatched junction nucleotides: 14. Germline-derived CDR1 and CDR2 are SGHTA and FQGNSA. This CDR3 has 16 residues. CDR3 protein: CASTLTSGTVVGELFF. The CDR3 DNA reads TGTGCCAGCACCCTGACTAGCGGCACGGTAGTTGGGGAGCTGTTTTTT.

This clonotype was found a few times. This rearrangement joins TRBV5-6 to TRBJ2-1, with a tentative D call TRBD2 (5 bases). The germline gives CDR1 SGHDT, CDR2 YYEEEE. The CDR3 covers 16 residues. V was clipped by 0 bases and J by 4 bases, with 14 bases between them. DNA of the CDR3: TGTGCCAGCAGCTTGGCGGCCGAGGGTCGGTACAATGAGCAGTTCTTC. This translates into CASSLAAEGRYNEQFF.